The subject of this entry is one T cell receptor beta chain. This clonotype was detected many times. Its antigen is unknown. Nothing much larger sits one base from this clone, and base qualities are not available. This entry comes from a study of blood T cells in healthy people across ages (dated by TCRdb to between 2014 and 2017). About the investigation overall: In model experiments, template switching captured roughly one uniquely barcoded TCR beta cDNA molecule for every two T cells. The study analyzed two additional independent replicas of 1 million unique cDNA reads from the same blood draw for two donors, one aged 18 to 30 and one aged 80 or older. Age-related changes in TCR beta repertoire diversity were measured in the study by deep sequencing normalized with unique cDNA molecular identifiers. Four age groups were formed from the donors: young (average around 15 years), middle-aged (roughly 38), aged (more than 55) and long-lived (about 80). Here is what the overall study found, with its caveats: The long-lived group showed more naive CD4+ T cells, fewer expanded clones and increased TCR diversity than the aged group, suggesting age selection. As age increased, observed TCR beta diversity per million T cells dropped in a roughly linear way, and a significant reduction was already evident by age 40. Donor CMV infection status was unknown, potentially confounding age-related changes in expanded clonotypes. Because profiling used bulk unsorted PBMCs, naive and antigen-experienced compartments could not be compared conclusively. Estimates of total diversity from one million sequenced T cells were regarded as lower bounds and underestimates. The percentage of naive T cells measured by flow cytometry correlated strongly with observed TCR beta diversity.

The donors were 40 or so Caucasian individuals from Russia, aged about 6 to 95 years, who were systemically healthy. Each donor gave ten milliliters of peripheral blood, collected into EDTA-treated Vacutainer tubes. Ficoll-Paque density-gradient centrifugation was used to isolate PBMCs, with at least 6.5 million per sample. Trizol reagent was used to extract total RNA from PBMCs, with at least 5.5 micrograms per sample. The percentages of naive CD45RAhigh/CD27high T cells were determined by flow cytometry on a PBMC aliquot from every donor. The library relied on 5' RACE. The instrument given in TCRdb is Illumina HiSeq 2500. A second 7 to 11 cycle PCR used a sample-barcoded 5' primer and a J-beta primer mix. A unique molecular identifier was introduced onto each TCR beta cDNA molecule by a template-switch 5' adaptor carrying 12 random nucleotides. Each sample yielded at least 2.5 million CDR3-containing paired-end reads. First-strand cDNA synthesis was performed from all RNA using the Mint cDNA synthesis kit, with priming by a TRBC-specific oligonucleotide. After uracil-DNA glycosylase treatment, a first 18-cycle PCR used universal primers M1SS and BC2_uni_R on all cDNA. The original methods were these. Each sample was normalized by randomly selecting 1 million high-quality reads, each carrying a distinct molecular identifier. Reads sharing molecular identifiers were discarded rather than binned into consensus sequences. MiTCR, with a Q25 quality threshold and the strictest error-elimination algorithm, was used for CDR3 identification, clonotype clustering and error correction. A nonparametric unseen species model using Euler transformation provided a lower-bound estimate of total TCR beta diversity. TCRdb applied fastp at Q25 and MiXCR to the public reads, then kept only in-frame beta chains. One record per CDR3 amino acid sequence lists the most common genes and DNA. TCRdb's processing, not the study's, gives the V and J calls here. This sample lists 750,000 to 950,000 distinct CDR3 sequences; 25% to 35% were detected once. The ten largest clones take up roughly a tenth of the sample.

V loses 3 bases of germline sequence and J loses 3 bases, and the interval between the two ends is 14 bases. CDR3 length: 15 amino acids, cysteine to phenylalanine. Just the 45-base CDR3 DNA is kept, in frame starting at base 1. The same sample was also used in a study of T cells of mothers and their children. The second study's authors report: Donors were nine systemically healthy Caucasian individuals: three mothers and their six children. cDNA synthesis consumed the entire amount of extracted RNA, loaded at around 1.5 ug RNA in each 15 ul reaction. In the second PCR, the M1S primer added sample barcodes and 2-4 random nucleotides. Each mother yielded over 9.5 million TCR beta CDR3 reads and each child a few million reads. Thymic selection similarly shapes TCR recombination output in related and unrelated pairs, with minor effect from inherited differences. Related mother-child pairs always showed normalized repertoire overlap that was slightly higher than in unrelated mother-child pairs, though the difference was never significant. No persistent microchimeric T cell clones were found, with a detection sensitivity of approximately 100 clones per million clonotypes. To look for features that set related mother-child pairs apart from unrelated individuals, the researchers ran deep NGS to compare the TCR beta repertoires of mothers and children. The mean age was about 40 +/- 4 years for the mothers and approximately 11 +/- 4 years for the children. Libraries were sequenced on Illumina HiSeq 2000 with 100+100 nt paired-end reads after adapter ligation with NEBNext reagents. To avoid cross-contamination, the mother libraries and the child libraries were prepared a month apart and sequenced in separate runs. Between about 500,000 and 2,300,000 distinct TCR beta clonotypes were identified per donor. Naive TCR beta clonotypes were estimated from low-frequency clonotypes matched to each donor's FACS-determined naive share, without sorting.

The sequencing input was blood. The TCR originated in a woman in her forties in good health. The sequence joins TRBV12-3 or TRBV12-4 to TRBJ2-5; possibly the D gene is TRBD2, per 6 matching bases. The CDR3 region reads CASSLLGAGKETQYF. In nucleotides, the sequence is TGTGCCAGCAGTTTGCTTGGGGCGGGGAAAGAGACCCAGTACTTC.